Below are 20 T cell receptor beta chains sequenced from a single sample in a study of early T cells in non-severe SARS-CoV-2 infection. TCRdb ran MiXCR on the 5' RACE reads and lists one entry per CDR3 protein. The sample includes 87,000 or so distinct CDR3 sequences, 9% to 15% of them seen just once. The sequenced sample consisted of whole blood. The receptors stem from an adult who was a healthcare worker with PCR-confirmed SARS-CoV-2 infection or an uninfected control (not recorded which).

This chain connects TRBV15 to TRBJ2-3; D is possibly TRBD2 (5 bases). The germline V and J ends were trimmed by 1 base and 4 bases, with 9 bases remaining between them. The CDR3 is made up of 14 amino acids. Germline values: CDR1 LNHNV, CDR2 YYDKDF (reference sequence). DNA for the CDR3: TGTGCCACCAGCAGAGTGGACTCGCCAGATACGCAGTATTTT. It translates to CATSRVDSPDTQYF.

This clonotype turned up a few times. The DNA for the CDR3 is TGCAGTGCTAGAGACCCCGCCGGGAGAGGCTACACCTTC. Protein: CSARDPAGRGYTF. The J gene is TRBJ1-2, the V gene TRBV20-1; no clear D. Germline CDR1 DFQATT, CDR2 SNEGSKA (reference sequence). V lost 0 bases and J 8 bases, leaving 13 bases between the germline ends. The CDR3 sequence is 13 residues long.

In DNA form, the CDR3 reads TGTGCCAGCAGGAAAACAGGGGGCGACTCCCTGGGCACAGATACGCAGTATTTT. Translation: CASRKTGGDSLGTDTQYF. The chain carries TRBV12-3 or TRBV12-4 and TRBJ2-3, with 9 bases aligning to TRBD1. The CDR3 extends over 18 amino acids. J lost 1 base, V lost 6 bases, and 14 bases had no gene match.

Ten or more counts support this clonotype. V is TRBV28 and J is TRBJ1-6, with unresolved D. V lost 5 bases and J lost 5, with 13 bases in between. CDR3 length equals 15 residues. CDR1 is MDHEN and CDR2 is SYDVKM in the germline V gene. The CDR3 nucleotides are TGTGCCAGCAGTCGTCCCGGACTGGATAATTCACCCCTCCACTTT. Translation gives CASSRPGLDNSPLHF. The whole variable domain, remainder taken from reference TRBV28 and TRBJ1-6, is DVKVTQSSRYLVKRTGEKVFLECVQDMDHENMFWYRQDPGLGLRLIYFSYDVKMKEKGDIPEGYSVSREKKERFSLILESASTNQTSMYLCASSRPGLDNSPLHFGNGTRLTVT.

This clonotype has ten or more counts. CDR3 in DNA: TGCAGCGGAAACATAGCGGGAGGGCCCCACAATGAGCAGTTCTTC. Residues: CSGNIAGGPHNEQFF. The chain is built from TRBV29-1 and TRBJ2-1; 11 nucleotides line up with TRBD2. CDR1 is SQVTM and CDR2 is ANQGSEA in the germline V gene. V lost 7 bases and J lost 5; bases outside the gene matches: 10. The CDR3 totals 15 residues.

The chain joins TRBV18 to TRBJ2-5; TRBD2 agrees at 12 bases. Per germline, CDR1 KGHSH and CDR2 LQKENI. The CDR3 length is 17 residues. V dropped 2 bases and J dropped 1; count of bases not matched to a gene: 5. The CDR3 coding sequence is TGTGCCAGCTCACCATACGGGGGACTAGCGGGCCAAGAGACCCAGTACTTC. Protein product: CASSPYGGLAGQETQYF.

This chain connects TRBV9 to TRBJ2-5; possibly TRBD2 for D (6 bases). CDR1 SGDLS and CDR2 YYNGEE come from the germline V gene. V lost 3 bases and J lost 2, with 11 bases in between. The CDR3 is made up of 14 amino acids. The CDR3 here is CASSATTRQETQYF. In DNA form, the CDR3 reads TGTGCCAGCAGCGCCACGACTAGGCAAGAGACCCAGTACTTC.

This chain connects TRBV29-1 to TRBJ1-6; possible D gene TRBD1, 6 bases. Trimming removed 3 bases from V and 5 bases from J, with 14 bases in between. Germline V gene sequence: CDR1 SQVTM, CDR2 ANQGSEA. CDR3 length equals 15 residues. CDR3 coding DNA: TGCAGCGTTGACCGCGGGACAAGGGATAATTCACCCCTCCACTTT. It is translated as CSVDRGTRDNSPLHF.

This clonotype was detected many times. CDR3 sequence: CASSSQTRNREKLFF. The CDR3 nucleotides are TGTGCCAGCAGTTCACAGACCCGGAATCGTGAAAAACTGTTTTTT. This chain uses TRBV12-3 or TRBV12-4 with TRBJ1-4; D gene uncertain. Trimming took off 4 bases at V and 7 bases at J, with 16 bases between the two ends. The CDR3 length is 15 residues.

Only a few counts were recorded for this clonotype. The chain couples TRBV7-2 to TRBJ2-2; D is uncertain. The CDR3 consists of 14 residues. V was shortened by 5 bases and J by 2 bases, with 9 bases between the two germline ends. CDR1 and CDR2 from the germline V gene are SGHTA and FQGNSA. CDR3: CASSQDLNTGELFF. The CDR3, as DNA: TGTGCCAGCAGCCAGGACCTTAACACCGGGGAGCTGTTTTTT.

This clonotype was found a few times. The chain recombines TRBV5-1 with TRBJ2-2; 9 bases match TRBD1. CDR3 length: 18 amino acids. Germline trimming cut 1 base from V and 3 bases from J; bases unmatched to any gene: 10. Germline CDR1 and CDR2: SGHRS and YFSETQ. CDR3: CASSLMGQGGADTGELFF. In nucleotides, the CDR3 is TGCGCCAGCAGCTTGATGGGACAGGGCGGAGCTGACACCGGGGAGCTGTTTTTT. The whole variable domain, remainder taken from reference TRBV5-1 and TRBJ2-2, is KAGVTQTPRYLIKTRGQQVTLSCSPISGHRSVSWYQQTPGQGLQFLFEYFSETQRNKGNFPGRFSGRQFSNSRSEMNVSTLELGDSALYLCASSLMGQGGADTGELFFGEGSRLTVL.

Only a few counts were recorded for this clonotype. The J gene is TRBJ2-7, the V gene TRBV3-1; no clear D gene. Looked up from germline, CDR1 is LGHDT and CDR2 is YNNKEL (reference sequence). This CDR3 contains 14 residues. V lost 1 base and J lost 0, with 7 bases in between. In DNA form, the CDR3 reads TGTGCCAGCAGCCAAGGTTTTCTCTCCTACGAGCAGTACTTC. Residues: CASSQGFLSYEQYF.

This clonotype came up many times. This chain connects TRBV2 to TRBJ2-5; no firm D call. The CDR3 runs 15 residues. Germline CDR1 SNHLY, CDR2 FYNNEI. V shed 4 bases and J shed 2 bases, with 14 bases lying between them. The CDR3: CASSGAVDAQETQYF. As DNA, the CDR3 is TGTGCCAGCAGTGGTGCCGTCGACGCGCAAGAGACCCAGTACTTC.

The gene calls are TRBV7-9 and TRBJ2-1; 8 bases are a match to TRBD2. Per the germline V gene, CDR1 is SEHNR and CDR2 is FQNEAQ (reference sequence). The CDR3 runs 13 residues. After removal of 7 bases from V and 6 bases from J, the junction contained 5 bases not matched to a gene. The CDR3: CASTISGINEQFF. CDR3 in DNA: TGTGCCAGCACCATTAGCGGGATCAATGAGCAGTTCTTC.

This clonotype was counted only a few times. This chain links TRBV10-2 with TRBJ1-1; 9 nucleotides match TRBD1. CDR3 length equals 17 residues. The trim removed 6 bases at V and 4 bases at J, leaving 15 bases unmatched. CDR1 is WSHSY and CDR2 is SAAADI in the germline V gene. CDR3 loop: CASRHVPGQGPTTEAFF. For the CDR3, the DNA is TGCGCCAGCAGACACGTCCCGGGACAGGGACCAACCACTGAAGCTTTCTTT.

The genes are TRBV5-4 and TRBJ2-7; 8 positions agree with TRBD1. The CDR3 covers 15 residues. The junction had 6 bases not matched to a gene; V was cut back by 4 bases and J by 0 bases. CDR1 is SGHNT, CDR2 YYREEE, per germline (reference sequence). The CDR3, as DNA: TGTGCCAGCAGCCAGGACAGGGCCCCCTCCTACGAGCAGTACTTC. This gives the protein CASSQDRAPSYEQYF.

This sequence joins TRBV11-2 and TRBJ1-6, with no clear D. CDR3 length equals 14 residues. The germline V gene encodes CDR1 SGHAT and CDR2 FQNNGV. The V and J ends lost 3 bases and 8 bases respectively, with 11 bases between them. CDR3 sequence: CASSFRSSDSPLHF. The DNA of the CDR3 is TGTGCCAGCAGCTTTAGGTCGTCGGATTCACCCCTCCACTTT.

This clonotype was detected a few times. The V and J genes are TRBV5-1 and TRBJ2-5, with 8 bases matching TRBD2. This CDR3 is 17 amino acids long. Germline CDR1 and CDR2: SGHRS and YFSETQ. With 0 bases clipped from V and 1 base from J, the junction kept 8 bases outside the gene matches. As DNA, the CDR3 is TGCGCCAGCAGCTTGGATCTACCGGGACTAGTCCAAGAGACCCAGTACTTC. Its translation is CASSLDLPGLVQETQYF.

The sample holds many counts of this clonotype. The V gene is TRBV11-1, the J gene TRBJ2-1; 11 nucleotides match TRBD2. The V gene end was trimmed by 2 bases and the J gene end by 4 bases; junction bases not matched to a gene: 4. Per the germline V gene, CDR1 is SGHAT and CDR2 is FQDESV (reference sequence). The CDR3 loop spans 16 amino acids. CDR3 amino acids: CASSLSGTSGYNEQFF. The CDR3, as DNA: TGTGCCAGCAGCTTATCAGGGACTAGCGGTTACAATGAGCAGTTCTTC.

This clonotype has more than one count but fewer than ten. The rearrangement joins TRBV20-1 to TRBJ2-2; D is undetermined. Trimming left V 0 bases short and J 0 bases short, with 23 bases between. This CDR3 contains 20 residues. CDR1 is DFQATT, CDR2 SNEGSKA, per germline (reference sequence). CDR3 loop: CSARDHLTSTPTANTGELFF. For the CDR3, the DNA is TGCAGTGCTAGAGATCACCTAACATCTACCCCCACCGCGAACACCGGGGAGCTGTTTTTT.